Included here is one T cell receptor beta chain sequence, with context. It has no known antigen specificity. No base quality information exists; no much larger clone differs at one position. The germline V gene sets CDR1 to MNHEY and CDR2 to SVGEGT. Including the terminal cysteine and phenylalanine, the CDR3 comprises 15 residues. The DNA shown is the 45-base CDR3, in frame from base 1. The germline V and J ends show losses of 6 bases and 3 bases respectively, and no gene match explains 6 bases of the junction. The time point label of this sample denotes: 45 to 55 days after influenza vaccine administration. Libraries were constructed by RT-PCR. This sample was sequenced with an Illumina HiSeq 2500. TCRdb ran its own pipeline on the public reads, namely fastp trimming at Q25 and MiXCR clone calling, and kept in-frame beta chains. Every CDR3 protein is listed once, alongside the most common genes and DNA of its rows. The sample profile shows about 160,000 distinct CDR3 sequences; 11% of them were found once. In total, the top ten clones hold 9.5% to 15% of the sample.

These data come from a study of response to subunit inactivated influenza vaccine (dated by TCRdb to 2016 to 2018). Regarding the research as a whole: Deep quantitative T cell receptor repertoire profiling was used in the study to track responses to a trivalent subunit inactivated influenza vaccine. General study outcomes and caveats: The authors suggested that each seasonal influenza vaccination may recruit only a limited number of new T cells.

The input for sequencing was non-naive T cells sorted from PBMCs, taken roughly 46 days after vaccination. The label giving this sample's cell subset or site can be read as: memory T cell fraction. This TCR derives from a man aged 50-59 years who received an inactivated influenza vaccine. Donor details come from another sample of the same person, matched by shared clones. The chain links TRBV6-2 or TRBV6-3 with TRBJ2-1; the junction holds 9 bases that match TRBD2. The CDR3 region reads CASRLSGSYYNEQFF. The nucleotide sequence is TGTGCCAGCAGACTTAGCGGGAGTTACTACAATGAGCAGTTCTTC.